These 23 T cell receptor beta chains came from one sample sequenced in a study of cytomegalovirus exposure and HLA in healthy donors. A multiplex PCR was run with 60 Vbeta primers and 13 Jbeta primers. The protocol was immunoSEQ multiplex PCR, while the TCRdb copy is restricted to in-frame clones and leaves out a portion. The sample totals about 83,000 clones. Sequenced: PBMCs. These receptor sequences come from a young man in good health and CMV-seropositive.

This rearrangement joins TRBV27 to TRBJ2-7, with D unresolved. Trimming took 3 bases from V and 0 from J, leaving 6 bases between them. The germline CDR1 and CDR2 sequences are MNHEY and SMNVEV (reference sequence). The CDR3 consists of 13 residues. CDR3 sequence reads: CASSFLNSYEQYF. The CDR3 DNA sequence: TGTGCCAGCAGTTTCCTTAACTCCTACGAGCAGTACTTC.

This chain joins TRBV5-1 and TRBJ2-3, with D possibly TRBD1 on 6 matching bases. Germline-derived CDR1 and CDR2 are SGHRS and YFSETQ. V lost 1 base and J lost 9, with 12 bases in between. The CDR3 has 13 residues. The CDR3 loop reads CASSLPGQGTQYF. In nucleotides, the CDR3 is TGCGCCAGCAGCTTGCCGGGCCAGGGGACGCAGTATTTT.

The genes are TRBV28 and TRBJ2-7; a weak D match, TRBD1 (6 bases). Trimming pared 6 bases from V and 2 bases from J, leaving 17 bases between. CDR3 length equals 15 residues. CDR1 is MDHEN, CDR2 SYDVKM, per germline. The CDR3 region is CASSHTGNLPYEQYF. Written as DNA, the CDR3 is TGTGCCAGCAGCCACACAGGGAATCTCCCCTACGAGCAGTACTTC.

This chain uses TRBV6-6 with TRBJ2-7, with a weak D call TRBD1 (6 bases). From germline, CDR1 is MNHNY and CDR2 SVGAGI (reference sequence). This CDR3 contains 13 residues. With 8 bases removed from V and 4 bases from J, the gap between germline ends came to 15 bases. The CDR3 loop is CASQGQEVYEQYF. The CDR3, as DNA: TGTGCCAGCCAGGGGCAGGAGGTATACGAGCAGTACTTC.

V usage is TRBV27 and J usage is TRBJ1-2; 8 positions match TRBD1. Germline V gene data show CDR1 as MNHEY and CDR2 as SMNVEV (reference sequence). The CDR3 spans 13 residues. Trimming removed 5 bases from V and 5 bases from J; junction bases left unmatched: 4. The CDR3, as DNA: TGTGCCAGCAGTCTTAGACAGGGGTATGGCTACACCTTC. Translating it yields CASSLRQGYGYTF.

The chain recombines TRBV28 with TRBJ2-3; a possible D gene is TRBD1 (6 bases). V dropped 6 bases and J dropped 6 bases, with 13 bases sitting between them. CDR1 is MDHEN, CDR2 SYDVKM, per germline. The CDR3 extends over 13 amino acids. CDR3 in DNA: TGTGCCAGCAGCGCCCCCGACAGGGATACGCAGTATTTT. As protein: CASSAPDRDTQYF.

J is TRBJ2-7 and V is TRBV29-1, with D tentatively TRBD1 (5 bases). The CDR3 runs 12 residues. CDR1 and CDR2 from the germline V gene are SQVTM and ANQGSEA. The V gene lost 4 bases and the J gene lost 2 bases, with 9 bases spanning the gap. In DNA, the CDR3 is TGCAGCGTTGGACAGAGCCCCTACGAGCAGTACTTC. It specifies CSVGQSPYEQYF.

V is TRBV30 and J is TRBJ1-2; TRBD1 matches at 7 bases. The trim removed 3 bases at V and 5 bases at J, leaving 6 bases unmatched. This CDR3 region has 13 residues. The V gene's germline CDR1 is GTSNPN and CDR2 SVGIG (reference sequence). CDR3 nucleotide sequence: TGTGCCTGGAGACAGACAGGGTGGTATGGCTACACCTTC. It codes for CAWRQTGWYGYTF.

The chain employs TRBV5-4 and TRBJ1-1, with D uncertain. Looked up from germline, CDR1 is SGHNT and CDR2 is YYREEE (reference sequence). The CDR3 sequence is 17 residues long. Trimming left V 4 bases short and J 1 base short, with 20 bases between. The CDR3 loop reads CASSPRLGPMGNTEAFF. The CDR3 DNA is TGTGCCAGCAGCCCACGACTAGGACCTATGGGGAACACTGAAGCTTTCTTT.

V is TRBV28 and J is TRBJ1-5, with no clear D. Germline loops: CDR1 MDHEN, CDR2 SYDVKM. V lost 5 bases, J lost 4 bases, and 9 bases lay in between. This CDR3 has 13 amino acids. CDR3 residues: CASSPGWNQPQHF. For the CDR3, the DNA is TGTGCCAGCAGTCCGGGTTGGAATCAGCCCCAGCATTTT.

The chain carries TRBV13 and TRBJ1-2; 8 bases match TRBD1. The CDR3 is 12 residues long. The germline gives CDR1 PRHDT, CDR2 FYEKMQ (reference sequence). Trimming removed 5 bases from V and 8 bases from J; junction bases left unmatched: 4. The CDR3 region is CASSLTGVGYTF. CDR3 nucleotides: TGTGCCAGCAGCCTGACAGGGGTAGGCTACACCTTC.

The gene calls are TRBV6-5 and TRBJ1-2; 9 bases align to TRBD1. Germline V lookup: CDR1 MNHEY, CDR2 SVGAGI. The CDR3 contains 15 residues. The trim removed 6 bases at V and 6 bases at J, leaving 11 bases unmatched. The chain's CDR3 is CASSLAFRDRDGYTF. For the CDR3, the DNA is TGTGCCAGCAGCCTTGCATTCCGGGACAGGGATGGCTACACCTTC.

The DNA for the CDR3 is TGTGCCTGGAGTGCCCATTTGGTCGAGCAGTACTTC. This sequence encodes CAWSAHLVEQYF. The chain recombines TRBV30 with TRBJ2-5; no reliable D call. The assigned J gene may be wrong: the sequence end matches TRBJ2-7 better. There are 12 residues in the CDR3. Germline loops: CDR1 GTSNPN, CDR2 SVGIG (reference sequence).

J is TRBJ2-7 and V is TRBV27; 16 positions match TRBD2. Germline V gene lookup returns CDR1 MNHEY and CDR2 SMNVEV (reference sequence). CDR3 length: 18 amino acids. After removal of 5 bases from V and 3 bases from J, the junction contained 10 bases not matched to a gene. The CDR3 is CASSPGLAGGLVLYEQYF. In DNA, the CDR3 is TGTGCCAGCAGTCCGGGACTAGCGGGAGGGTTGGTCCTCTACGAGCAGTACTTC.

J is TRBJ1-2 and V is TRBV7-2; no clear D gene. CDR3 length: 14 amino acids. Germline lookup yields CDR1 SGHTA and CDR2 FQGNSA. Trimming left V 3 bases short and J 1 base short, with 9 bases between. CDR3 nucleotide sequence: TGTGCCAGCAGCTTTGATTCGGTTAACTATGGCTACACCTTC. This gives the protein CASSFDSVNYGYTF.

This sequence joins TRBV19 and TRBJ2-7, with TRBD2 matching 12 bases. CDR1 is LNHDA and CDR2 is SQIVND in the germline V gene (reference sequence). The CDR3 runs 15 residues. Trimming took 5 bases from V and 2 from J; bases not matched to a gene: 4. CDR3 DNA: TGTGCCAGTAGTGTACTAGCGGGGGGAGCCTACGAGCAGTACTTC. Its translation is CASSVLAGGAYEQYF.

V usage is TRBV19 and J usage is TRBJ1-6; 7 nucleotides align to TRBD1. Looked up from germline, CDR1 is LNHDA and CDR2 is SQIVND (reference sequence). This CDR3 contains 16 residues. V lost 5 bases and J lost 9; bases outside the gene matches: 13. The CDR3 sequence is CASSYRDRTHGSPLHF. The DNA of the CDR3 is TGTGCCAGTAGTTACCGGGACAGAACCCATGGTTCACCCCTCCACTTT.

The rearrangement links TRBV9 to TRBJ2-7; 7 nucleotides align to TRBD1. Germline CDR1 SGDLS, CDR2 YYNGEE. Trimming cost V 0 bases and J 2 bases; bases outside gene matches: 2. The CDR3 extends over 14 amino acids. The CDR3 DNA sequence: TGTGCCAGCAGCGTAGGACAGGGTGCCTACGAGCAGTACTTC. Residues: CASSVGQGAYEQYF.

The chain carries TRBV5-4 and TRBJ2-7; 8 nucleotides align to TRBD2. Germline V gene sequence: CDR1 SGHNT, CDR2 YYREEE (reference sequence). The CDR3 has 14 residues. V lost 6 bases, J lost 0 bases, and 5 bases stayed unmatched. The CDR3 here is CASNERGSSYEQYF. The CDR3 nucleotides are TGTGCCAGCAACGAGCGGGGGAGCTCCTACGAGCAGTACTTC.

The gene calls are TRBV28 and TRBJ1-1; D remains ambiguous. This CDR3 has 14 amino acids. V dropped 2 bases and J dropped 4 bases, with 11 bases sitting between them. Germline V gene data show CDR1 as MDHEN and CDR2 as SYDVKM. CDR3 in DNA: TGTGCCAGCAGTTTACGGGGAGGTGGCACTGAAGCTTTCTTT. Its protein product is CASSLRGGGTEAFF. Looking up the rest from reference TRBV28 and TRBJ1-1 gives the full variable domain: DVKVTQSSRYLVKRTGEKVFLECVQDMDHENMFWYRQDPGLGLRLIYFSYDVKMKEKGDIPEGYSVSREKKERFSLILESASTNQTSMYLCASSLRGGGTEAFFGQGTRLTVV.

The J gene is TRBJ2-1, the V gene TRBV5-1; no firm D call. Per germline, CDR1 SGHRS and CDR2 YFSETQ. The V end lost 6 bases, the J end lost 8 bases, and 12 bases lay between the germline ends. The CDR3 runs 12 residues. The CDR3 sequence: CASTRSLDEQFF. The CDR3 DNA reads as TGCGCCAGCACCAGATCTCTCGATGAGCAGTTCTTC.

In DNA, the CDR3 is TGTGCCAGCAGCTTAGTCCTAGCGGGGACCAATGAGCAGTTCTTC. Its translation: CASSLVLAGTNEQFF. V gene TRBV7-9 combines with J gene TRBJ2-1, with 9 bases lining up with TRBD2. V shed 1 base, J shed 6 bases, and the junction held 4 bases outside the gene matches. There are 15 residues in the CDR3. Germline V gene data show CDR1 as SEHNR and CDR2 as FQNEAQ (reference sequence).

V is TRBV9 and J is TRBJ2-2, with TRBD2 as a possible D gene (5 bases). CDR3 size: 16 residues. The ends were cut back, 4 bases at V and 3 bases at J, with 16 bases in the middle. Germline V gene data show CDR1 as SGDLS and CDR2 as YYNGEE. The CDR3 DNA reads TGTGCCAGCAGCCCGGCCCGGGGAGACCACACCGGGGAGCTGTTTTTT. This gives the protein CASSPARGDHTGELFF.